Presented here are 5 T cell receptor beta chains from one specimen sequenced in a study of blood T cell repertoires in COVID-19. Profiling relied on immunoSEQ multiplex PCR, and the TCRdb table lists in-frame clones only, not all of them. The sample includes about 94,000 clones, around three quarters seen only once; the top ten take roughly 50%. Sequenced material: peripheral blood. These receptors came from a human donor in a cohort sampled during active COVID-19.

The J gene is TRBJ1-6, the V gene TRBV18; 9 nucleotides align to TRBD1. Trimming cost V 3 bases and J 7 bases; bases outside gene matches: 4. The CDR3 totals 15 residues. The germline V gene has CDR1 KGHSH and CDR2 LQKENI. The CDR3 protein is CASSPSGTGNSPLHF. CDR3 in DNA: TGTGCCAGCTCACCTTCCGGGACAGGGAATTCACCCCTCCACTTT.

This chain uses TRBV27 with TRBJ2-1, with 7 bases that match TRBD2. The V gene end was trimmed by 6 bases and the J gene end by 3 bases; junction bases not matched to a gene: 2. The CDR3 loop spans 13 amino acids. Germline V gives CDR1 MNHEY, CDR2 SMNVEV (reference sequence). The CDR3 is CASSGGFYNEQFF. CDR3 in DNA: TGTGCCAGCAGCGGGGGGTTCTACAATGAGCAGTTCTTC.

The V and J genes are TRBV20-1 and TRBJ1-5; 7 bases are shared with TRBD1. J gave up 0 bases and V 3 bases, and 8 bases lay outside the gene matches. The germline CDR1 and CDR2 sequences are DFQATT and SNEGSKA (reference sequence). The CDR3 runs 16 residues. The CDR3 nucleotides are TGCAGTGCTAGTCCGGCAGGGGGACGTAGCAATCAGCCCCAGCATTTT. Protein sequence: CSASPAGGRSNQPQHF.

Details on this clone: One end of the junction varies from germline; a read error may be responsible. V is TRBV27 and J is TRBJ2-3; the D gene is possibly TRBD1 (6 bases). Germline V gene lookup returns CDR1 MNHEY and CDR2 SMNVEV (reference sequence). This CDR3 has 16 residues. Here the CDR3 DNA reads TGTGCCAGCAGTTTATATGCCGGGCAGGGGAGAGATACACAGTATTTT. Its translation is CASSLYAGQGRDTQYF.

CDR3 coding DNA: TGCGCCAGCAGCCAGGAAGACTTGCATAATGAAAAACTGTTTTTT. It encodes CASSQEDLHNEKLFF. The chain carries TRBV4-3 and TRBJ1-4; no definite D call. V dropped 3 bases and J dropped 4 bases, with 12 bases sitting between them. The CDR3 runs to 15 residues. The V gene's germline CDR1 is LGHNA and CDR2 YSLEER.